The rows below give T cell receptor beta chains drawn from one sample of a study of shared clonotypes between healthy human individuals. Clones were sequenced by immunoSEQ multiplex PCR, and TCRdb holds only the in-frame ones, with some missing. The data contain about 2.2 million clones, roughly 93% of them singletons. Sequencing input: naive CD8+ T cells from PBMCs. The receptors stem from a man between 18 and 35 years old in good health. Some clones in this sample may be carry-over from other donors' samples. The CDR3 runs from the conserved cysteine through the conserved F or W. The D gene is left open where the match is weak. Clone size, where shown, is once, few, many, or a class for clones that have expanded.

j_call	v_call	d_call	clone_size	cdr3_aa	cdr3_nt
TRBJ2-7	TRBV27	TRBD1	-	CASSLNRGEQYF	TGTGCCAGCAGTCTCAACAGGGGCGAGCAGTACTTC
TRBJ1-1	TRBV6-1	-	-	CARGTPGHTEAFF	TGTGCCAGGGGGACCCCGGGGCACACTGAAGCTTTCTTT
TRBJ2-1	TRBV19	-	-	CASSSYNEQFF	TGTGCCAGTAGTAGCTACAATGAGCAGTTCTTC
TRBJ2-1	TRBV4-2	-	-	CASSMETDLYNEQFF	TGTGCCAGCAGCATGGAGACGGACCTGTACAATGAGCAGTTCTTC
TRBJ2-1	TRBV27	-	-	CASSLGQVTYNEQFF	TGTGCCAGCAGTTTAGGGCAGGTCACCTACAATGAGCAGTTCTTC
TRBJ2-7	TRBV6-1	-	once	CASSEYPQTYEQYF	TGTGCCAGCAGTGAATATCCCCAAACCTACGAGCAGTACTTC
TRBJ1-5	TRBV19	-	-	CASRVYQGSNQPQHF	TGTGCCAGTAGAGTATATCAGGGAAGCAATCAGCCCCAGCATTTT
TRBJ2-7	TRBV27	TRBD1	-	CASSFMGQGAHEQYF	TGTGCCAGCAGTTTCATGGGACAGGGGGCACACGAGCAGTACTTC
TRBJ1-1	TRBV6-5	-	-	CASSSASNTEAFF	TGTGCCAGCAGTTCGGCCTCGAACACTGAAGCTTTCTTT
TRBJ1-1	TRBV30	-	-	CAWLTQNTEAFF	TGTGCCTGGTTGACACAGAACACTGAAGCTTTCTTT
TRBJ2-7	TRBV28	-	once	CASRPTWPYEQYF	TGTGCCAGCAGGCCAACATGGCCCTACGAGCAGTACTTC
TRBJ2-1	TRBV6-5	-	-	CASTPGGWNEQFF	TGTGCCAGCACCCCCGGGGGTTGGAATGAGCAGTTCTTC
TRBJ2-7	TRBV7-9	-	few	CASSLATVSYEQYF	TGTGCCAGCAGCTTAGCGACGGTATCCTACGAGCAGTACTTC
TRBJ2-5	TRBV27	TRBD2	-	CASSGLAAYQETQYF	TGTGCCAGCAGTGGCCTAGCGGCTTACCAAGAGACCCAGTACTTC
TRBJ2-2	TRBV11-3	-	-	CASSPSAGENTGELFF	TGTGCCAGCAGCCCTAGCGCAGGGGAGAACACCGGGGAGCTGTTTTTT
TRBJ2-5	TRBV5-1	-	-	CASSLAEGEETQYF	TGCGCCAGCAGCTTGGCGGAGGGAGAGGAGACCCAGTACTTC
TRBJ1-1	TRBV28	-	-	CASSSPGEAAFF	TGTGCCAGCAGTTCCCCCGGGGAAGCAGCTTTCTTT
TRBJ1-1	TRBV27	TRBD1	-	CASSFRQGIGNTEAFF	TGTGCCAGCAGCTTTCGACAGGGCATAGGGAACACTGAAGCTTTCTTT
TRBJ1-1	TRBV11-2	TRBD1	-	CASRGPGQKNTEAFF	TGTGCCAGCAGGGGACCGGGACAGAAGAACACTGAAGCTTTCTTT
TRBJ2-7	TRBV5-1	-	-	CASSLPGVPSYEQYF	TGCGCCAGCAGCTTGCCGGGGGTCCCCTCCTACGAGCAGTACTTC
TRBJ2-3	TRBV27	-	-	CASSSWSDSADTQYF	TGTGCCAGCAGTTCCTGGTCAGATAGCGCAGATACGCAGTATTTT
TRBJ1-1	TRBV10-3	-	-	CAIRSGSTEAFF	TGTGCCATCCGTTCGGGGAGCACTGAAGCTTTCTTT
TRBJ1-3	TRBV5-5	-	-	CASGGNTIYF	TGTGCCAGCGGCGGAAACACCATATATTTT
TRBJ2-7	TRBV4-3	-	-	CASSRVRGAAYEQYF	TGCGCCAGCAGCCGGGTTCGGGGGGCGGCCTACGAGCAGTACTTC
TRBJ2-7	TRBV27	TRBD2	-	CASSYRGSKNEQYF	TGTGCCAGCAGTTACCGCGGGAGTAAAAACGAGCAGTACTTC
TRBJ1-3	TRBV4-1	-	-	CASSQEIHMFGNTIYF	TGCGCCAGCAGCCAAGAAATCCATATGTTTGGAAACACCATATATTTT
TRBJ2-7	TRBV14	-	-	CASSRTRQSPYEQYF	TGTGCCAGCAGCCGTACACGACAGAGCCCCTACGAGCAGTACTTC
TRBJ2-7	TRBV29-1	TRBD2	once	CSTLLAGASYEQYF	TGTAGCACTTTACTAGCGGGAGCGTCCTACGAGCAGTACTTC
TRBJ2-2	TRBV19	-	-	CASSHLLGHTNTGELFF	TGTGCCAGTAGTCACCTCCTGGGACACACGAACACCGGGGAGCTGTTTTTT
TRBJ2-7	TRBV7-9	-	-	CASSSTAGRPSYEQYF	TGTGCCAGCAGCTCAACAGCGGGCCGGCCCTCCTACGAGCAGTACTTC
TRBJ1-1	TRBV28	-	-	CASSYTGLSPEAFF	TGTGCCAGCAGTTATACGGGGCTTTCTCCTGAAGCTTTCTTT
TRBJ1-6	TRBV25-1	-	-	CASSPSGSTRYNSPLHF	TGTGCCAGCAGTCCAAGCGGGTCGACCCGTTATAATTCACCCCTCCACTTT
TRBJ1-5	TRBV30	-	-	CAWSPGQVSNQPQHF	TGTGCCTGGAGTCCGGGACAAGTTAGCAATCAGCCCCAGCATTTT
TRBJ1-4	TRBV4-1	TRBD1	few	CASSLQGAPLEKLFF	TGCGCCAGCAGCCTCCAGGGGGCGCCGCTCGAAAAACTGTTTTTT
TRBJ1-2	TRBV6-1	TRBD1	-	CASSGLGQGKTPYGYTF	TGTGCCAGCAGTGGACTCGGACAGGGCAAGACACCCTATGGCTACACCTTC
TRBJ1-3	TRBV28	-	-	CASRTGNTIYF	TGTGCCAGCAGGACCGGAAACACCATATATTTT
TRBJ2-2	TRBV27	-	-	CASSLYGGRGSGELFF	TGTGCCAGCAGTTTATACGGGGGGCGCGGAAGCGGGGAGCTGTTTTTT
TRBJ2-1	TRBV7-3	TRBD1	-	CASSLMGTGVEQFF	TGTGCCAGCAGCTTAATGGGGACAGGGGTTGAGCAGTTCTTC
TRBJ2-2	TRBV2	-	few	CASSGDDGELFF	TGTGCCAGCAGTGGGGACGACGGGGAGCTGTTTTTT
TRBJ2-7	TRBV27	-	-	CASRTNGVEQYF	TGTGCCAGCCGGACAAACGGCGTGGAGCAGTACTTC
TRBJ1-1	TRBV4-1	TRBD1	-	CASSQDRGIEAFF	TGCGCCAGCAGCCAAGACAGGGGGATTGAAGCTTTCTTT
TRBJ1-2	TRBV27	-	-	CASSFTETGAGGYGYTF	TGTGCCAGCAGTTTCACGGAGACAGGAGCGGGTGGATATGGCTACACCTTC
TRBJ1-5	TRBV25-1	-	-	CASSDGRTNQPQHF	TGTGCCAGCAGTGACGGCAGGACAAATCAGCCCCAGCATTTT
TRBJ2-5	TRBV9	-	-	CASSVNRNQETQYF	TGTGCCAGCAGCGTAAACAGGAACCAAGAGACCCAGTACTTC
TRBJ1-5	TRBV27	-	-	CASSSMEQWNQPQHF	TGTGCCAGCAGTTCAATGGAACAGTGGAATCAGCCCCAGCATTTT
TRBJ1-1	TRBV25-1	-	-	CASRGRSTEAFF	TGTGCCAGCAGAGGACGGAGCACTGAAGCTTTCTTT
TRBJ1-2	TRBV7-2	-	-	CASSLGGFVNGGYTF	TGTGCCAGCAGCTTAGGCGGGTTTGTTAACGGTGGCTACACCTTC
TRBJ2-7	TRBV7-3	-	-	CASSLIGGPGDYEQYF	TGTGCCAGCAGCTTAATAGGCGGGCCTGGGGACTACGAGCAGTACTTC